The rows below give T cell receptor beta chains drawn from one sample of a study of T cell repertoires in cytomegalovirus infection. TCRdb re-called the reads through MiXCR, storing one row per CDR3 protein. The sample shows around 180,000 distinct CDR3 sequences, roughly a fifth of them seen only once. Sequencing used PBMCs. These receptors came from a human donor in good health (CMV status not recorded). Some clones in this sample may be carry-over from other donors' samples. Each CDR3 is given with its conserved first and last residue. A D gene is named only where the DNA matches it firmly. Clone size, where shown, is once, few, many, or a class for clones that have expanded.

J gene: TRBJ1-2; V gene: TRBV7-3; D gene: .; clone size: .; CDR3 DNA: TGTGCCAGCAGCCCCTCTGGGGGCTTCTATGGCTACACCTTC; CDR3 protein: CASSPSGGFYGYTF
J gene: TRBJ2-3; V gene: TRBV9; D gene: TRBD2; clone size: .; CDR3 DNA: TGTGCCAGCAGCGTAAGGCCTAGCGGAGATACGCAGTATTTT; CDR3 protein: CASSVRPSGDTQYF
J gene: TRBJ2-6; V gene: TRBV9; D gene: TRBD1; clone size: few; CDR3 DNA: TGTGCCAGCAGCGTAGACAACAGGGGGCTTGGGGCCAACGTCCTGACTTTC; CDR3 protein: CASSVDNRGLGANVLTF
J gene: TRBJ2-7; V gene: TRBV10-3; D gene: .; clone size: .; CDR3 DNA: TGTGCCATCAGTGAGGGCAACGAGCAGTACTTC; CDR3 protein: CAISEGNEQYF
J gene: TRBJ1-5; V gene: TRBV6-1; D gene: .; clone size: many; CDR3 DNA: TGTGCCAGCAGTGAAATGAGAGGGAGACATAGCAATCAGCCCCAGCATTTT; CDR3 protein: CASSEMRGRHSNQPQHF
J gene: TRBJ2-5; V gene: TRBV7-2; D gene: .; clone size: many; CDR3 DNA: TGTGCCAGCAGCGTACGGGACACCCAAGAGACCCAGTACTTC; CDR3 protein: CASSVRDTQETQYF
J gene: TRBJ2-1; V gene: TRBV5-1; D gene: .; clone size: .; CDR3 DNA: TGCGCCAGCAGCTTAACAGGGACCTACAATGAGCAGTTCTTC; CDR3 protein: CASSLTGTYNEQFF
J gene: TRBJ2-3; V gene: TRBV7-2; D gene: .; clone size: many; CDR3 DNA: TGTGCCAGCAGCCCGCTAGATACGCAGTATTTT; CDR3 protein: CASSPLDTQYF
J gene: TRBJ2-3; V gene: TRBV3-1; D gene: .; clone size: few; CDR3 DNA: TGTGCCAGCAGCCAAGGGACCCTCACAGATACGCAGTATTTT; CDR3 protein: CASSQGTLTDTQYF
J gene: TRBJ1-4; V gene: TRBV20-1; D gene: .; clone size: few; CDR3 DNA: TGCAGTGCTAGAACCCCGGGCGGTGAAAAACTGTTTTTT; CDR3 protein: CSARTPGGEKLFF
J gene: TRBJ2-5; V gene: TRBV28; D gene: .; clone size: many; CDR3 DNA: TGTGCCAGCAGCGTGGGTCTAGAGACCCAGTACTTC; CDR3 protein: CASSVGLETQYF
J gene: TRBJ2-2; V gene: TRBV5-5; D gene: .; clone size: .; CDR3 DNA: TGTGCCAGCAGCTTGGACCCCTCCGGGGAGCTGTTTTTT; CDR3 protein: CASSLDPSGELFF
J gene: TRBJ2-3; V gene: TRBV20-1; D gene: .; clone size: .; CDR3 DNA: TGCAGTGCGCCGGGCCCCCGCCCCCCAGATACGCAGTATTTT; CDR3 protein: CSAPGPRPPDTQYF
J gene: TRBJ1-1; V gene: TRBV6-2/TRBV6-3; D gene: TRBD1; clone size: few; CDR3 DNA: TGTGCCAGCACCAAAAAGGGGGCCGACACTGAAGCTTTCTTT; CDR3 protein: CASTKKGADTEAFF
J gene: TRBJ2-6; V gene: TRBV19; D gene: TRBD1; clone size: .; CDR3 DNA: TGTGCCAGTAGAGGACAGGGGGCGGCTGGGGCCAACGTCCTGACTTTC; CDR3 protein: CASRGQGAAGANVLTF
J gene: TRBJ1-3; V gene: TRBV18; D gene: .; clone size: .; CDR3 DNA: TGTGCCAGCTCACCCACGCGGGGAGAGTGGAGAAACACCATATATTTT; CDR3 protein: CASSPTRGEWRNTIYF
J gene: TRBJ1-5; V gene: TRBV6-1; D gene: .; clone size: .; CDR3 DNA: TGTGCCAGCAGTTATACCTTTGGGGAAGGGAGTCAGCCCCAGCATTTT; CDR3 protein: CASSYTFGEGSQPQHF